The T cell receptor beta chain described here comes from a study of blood T cell repertoires in COVID-19. Only in-frame clones appear in the TCRdb table, and some are missing; sequencing was by immunoSEQ multiplex PCR. The sample comprises some 260,000 clones, over 70% of which are singletons, and 3% to 3.5% rests with the top ten. With V trimmed by 0 bases and J by 3 bases, 1 base remained unmatched. This CDR3 is built from 16 residues. The germline gives CDR1 SGHRS, CDR2 YFSETQ. The receptor's source is a woman of 80 years or more with acute or convalescent COVID-19. The sample consisted of peripheral blood. The chain combines TRBV5-1 with TRBJ2-1, with TRBD2 identical over 12 bases. In nucleotides, the CDR3 is TGCGCCAGCAGCTTGGGACTAGCGGGAGTCTACAATGAGCAGTTCTTC. This translates into CASSLGLAGVYNEQFF.